This TCR beta chain was captured by sequencing in a study of T cell repertoires in cytomegalovirus infection. Study background: Both recently identified HLA-C-restricted and well-studied HLA-B-restricted CMV epitopes were used in the study. Public signatures in TCR beta pointed to CMV infection and matching HLA type.

This clonotype was counted between two and nine times. Its antigen is undetermined. Study-wide results and caveats: The study identified carriers of CMV plus the relevant HLA from cumulative public TCR beta family frequency.

V was shortened by 0 bases and J by 2 bases, with 14 bases between the two germline ends. Germline V gene data show CDR1 as MNHEY and CDR2 as SMNVEV (reference sequence). The CDR3 contains 16 residues. Using its own MiXCR run on the reads, TCRdb lists one record per CDR3 protein. The sample shows around 340,000 distinct CDR3 sequences, around 29% of them seen only once. The clonotype originates from a human donor in good health (CMV status not recorded). Some clones in this sample may be carry-over from other donors' samples. The sample consisted of cultured PBMCs, taken from culture after CMV antigen stimulation. The chain employs TRBV27 and TRBJ2-7, with D maybe TRBD1 (6 bases). CDR3 in DNA: TGTGCCAGCAGTTTATCGAAAAGGGGGTCTCCCTACGAGCAGTACTTC. It specifies CASSLSKRGSPYEQYF.